This T cell receptor beta chain was captured in a study of human T cells and chemical hapten exposure. CDR1 is SGHTA and CDR2 is FQGNSA in the germline V gene. The CDR3 is made up of 16 amino acids. The J segment lost 1 base and the V segment lost 5 bases, leaving 5 bases of the junction unmatched. The time point is: pre-sensitization, week 0. Specified treatment: therapeutic diphenylcyclopropenone sensitization with weekly scalp DPC. Total RNA was isolated from unfractionated whole blood. TCRdb used MiXCR to reprocess the RACE reads, holding one entry per CDR3 protein. Counted here are around 350,000 distinct CDR3 sequences, approximately 5% occurring once; the ten biggest clones make up about 8.2%. To note about this clonotype: The antigen is undetermined.

Study-wide points: After DPC sensitization, TCRs above 1 in 1000 frequency showed no change.

The starting material was whole blood, obtained in connection with sensitization to the hapten diphenylcyclopropenone (DPC). This TCR came from a woman between 18 and 29 years old with alopecia areata. Some clones in this sample may be carry-over from other donors' samples. V and J are TRBV7-2 and TRBJ2-5; 12 positions agree with TRBD2. CDR3 region: CASSTRLAGAQETQYF. The CDR3 nucleotides are TGTGCCAGCAGCACTCGACTAGCGGGGGCCCAAGAGACCCAGTACTTC.